The present entry profiles one T cell receptor beta chain with its context. Each gene name is a mouse one. The sequence runs out 1 residue before the end of the CDR3; the remainder is reconstructed from the germline J gene. This entry belongs to a study of tissue T cells after allogeneic stem cell transplantation. The time point here: mouse harvest day 14 after allogeneic transplant. The graft held 10^6 splenic CD5+ T cells and 10^7 T-cell-depleted bone marrow cells. Mice had MHC-mismatched B6 into BALB/c GVHD, sampled day 7 or 14. With 4 bases removed from V and 3 bases from J, the gap between germline ends came to 10 bases. This CDR3 contains 14 residues. CDR1 KGHPV and CDR2 FQNQEV come from the germline V gene (reference sequence). Data came from immunoSEQ multiplex PCR; TCRdb stores just in-frame clones and leaves some out. The sample lists roughly 7,700 clones, over 30% seen once, with 5% to 7% in the top ten.

The sequenced sample consisted of skin. This chain joins TRBV26 and TRBJ2-1, with D possibly TRBD2 on 7 matching bases. This receptor was taken from a female BALB/c mouse given C57BL/6 T cells with graft-versus-host disease after an allogeneic hematopoietic cell transplant. Incomplete CDR3 DNA: TGTGCCAGCAGTCGCTGGGGGCTCTATGCTGAGCAGTTC. Protein: CASSRWGLYAEQF. The CDR3 reads in full as CASSRWGLYAEQFF.